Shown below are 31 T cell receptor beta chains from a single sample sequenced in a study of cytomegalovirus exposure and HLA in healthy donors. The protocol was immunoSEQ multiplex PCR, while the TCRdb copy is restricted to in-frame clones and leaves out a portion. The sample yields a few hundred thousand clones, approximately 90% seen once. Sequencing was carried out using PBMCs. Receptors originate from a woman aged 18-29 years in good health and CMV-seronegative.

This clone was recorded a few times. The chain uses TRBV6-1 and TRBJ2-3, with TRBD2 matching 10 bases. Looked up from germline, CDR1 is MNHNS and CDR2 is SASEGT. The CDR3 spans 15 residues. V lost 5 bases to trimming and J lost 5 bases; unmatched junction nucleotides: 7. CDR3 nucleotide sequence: TGTGCCAGCAGTCGACAAGCGGGAGGGGTAGATACGCAGTATTTT. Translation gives CASSRQAGGVDTQYF.

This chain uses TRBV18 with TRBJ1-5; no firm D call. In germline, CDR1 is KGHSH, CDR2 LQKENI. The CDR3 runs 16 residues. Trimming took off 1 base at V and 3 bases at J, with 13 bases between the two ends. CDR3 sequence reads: CASSPQPRSSNQPQHF. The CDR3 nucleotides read TGTGCCAGCTCACCACAGCCGCGGAGTTCCAATCAGCCCCAGCATTTT.

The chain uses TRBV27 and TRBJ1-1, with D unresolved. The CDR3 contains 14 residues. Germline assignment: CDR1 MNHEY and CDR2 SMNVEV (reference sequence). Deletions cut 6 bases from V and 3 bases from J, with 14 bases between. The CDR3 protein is CASRGVHVDTEAFF. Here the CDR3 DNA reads TGTGCCAGCAGAGGAGTCCATGTGGACACTGAAGCTTTCTTT.

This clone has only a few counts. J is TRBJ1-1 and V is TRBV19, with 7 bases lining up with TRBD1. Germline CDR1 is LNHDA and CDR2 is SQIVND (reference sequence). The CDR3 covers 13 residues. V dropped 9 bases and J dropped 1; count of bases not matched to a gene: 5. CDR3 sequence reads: CASHRGQNTEAFF. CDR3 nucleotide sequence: TGTGCCAGCCACAGGGGTCAGAACACTGAAGCTTTCTTT.

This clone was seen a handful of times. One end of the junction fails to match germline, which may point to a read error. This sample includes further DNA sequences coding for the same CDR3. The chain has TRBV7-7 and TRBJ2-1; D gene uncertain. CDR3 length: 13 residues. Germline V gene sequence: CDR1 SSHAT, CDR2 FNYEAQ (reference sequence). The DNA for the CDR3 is TGTGCTAGCAGCCCCCAACCGGACAATGAGCAGTTCTTC. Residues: CASSPQPDNEQFF.

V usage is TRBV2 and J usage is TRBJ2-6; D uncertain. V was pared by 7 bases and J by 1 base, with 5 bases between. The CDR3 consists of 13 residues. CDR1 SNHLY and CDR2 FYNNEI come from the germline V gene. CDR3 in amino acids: CASTLSGANVLTF. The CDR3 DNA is TGTGCCAGCACTTTATCTGGGGCCAACGTCCTGACTTTC. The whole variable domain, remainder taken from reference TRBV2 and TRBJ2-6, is EPEVTQTPSHQVTQMGQEVILRCVPISNHLYFYWYRQILGQKVEFLVSFYNNEISEKSEIFDDQFSVERPDGSNFTLKIRSTKLEDSAMYFCASTLSGANVLTFGAGSRLTVL.

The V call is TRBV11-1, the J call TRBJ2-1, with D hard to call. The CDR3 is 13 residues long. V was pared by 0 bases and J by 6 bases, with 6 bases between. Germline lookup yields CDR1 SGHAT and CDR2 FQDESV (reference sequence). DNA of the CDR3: TGTGCCAGCAGCTTAGCGTCGTCCAATGAGCAGTTCTTC. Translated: CASSLASSNEQFF.

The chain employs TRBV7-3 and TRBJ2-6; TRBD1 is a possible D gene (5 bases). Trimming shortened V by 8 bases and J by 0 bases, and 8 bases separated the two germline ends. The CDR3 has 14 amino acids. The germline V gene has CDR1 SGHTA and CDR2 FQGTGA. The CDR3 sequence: CASEGASGANVLTF. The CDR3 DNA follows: TGTGCCAGCGAAGGGGCCTCTGGGGCCAACGTCCTGACTTTC. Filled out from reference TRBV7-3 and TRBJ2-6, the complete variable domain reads GAGVSQTPSNKVTEKGKYVELRCDPISGHTALYWYRQSLGQGPEFLIYFQGTGAADDSGLPNDRFFAVRPEGSVSTLKIQRTERGDSAVYLCASEGASGANVLTFGAGSRLTVL.

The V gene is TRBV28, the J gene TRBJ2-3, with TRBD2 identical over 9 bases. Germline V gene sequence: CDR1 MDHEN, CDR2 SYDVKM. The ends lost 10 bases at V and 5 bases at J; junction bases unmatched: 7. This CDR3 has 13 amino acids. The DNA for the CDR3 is TGTGCCATTAAGGCTAGCGGGATAGATACGCAGTATTTT. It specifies CAIKASGIDTQYF.

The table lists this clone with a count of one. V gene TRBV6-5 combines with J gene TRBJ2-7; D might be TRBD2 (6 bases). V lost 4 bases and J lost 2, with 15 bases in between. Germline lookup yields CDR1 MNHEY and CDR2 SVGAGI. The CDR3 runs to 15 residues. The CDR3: CASSFSGTGTYEQYF. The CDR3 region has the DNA TGTGCCAGCAGTTTCTCCGGGACTGGGACCTACGAGCAGTACTTC.

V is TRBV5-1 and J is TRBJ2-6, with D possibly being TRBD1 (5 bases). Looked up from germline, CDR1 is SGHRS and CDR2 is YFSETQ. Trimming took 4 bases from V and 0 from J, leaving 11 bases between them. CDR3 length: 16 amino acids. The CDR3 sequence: CASSRETGSGANVLTF. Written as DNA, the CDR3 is TGCGCCAGCAGCAGAGAAACAGGCTCTGGGGCCAACGTCCTGACTTTC.

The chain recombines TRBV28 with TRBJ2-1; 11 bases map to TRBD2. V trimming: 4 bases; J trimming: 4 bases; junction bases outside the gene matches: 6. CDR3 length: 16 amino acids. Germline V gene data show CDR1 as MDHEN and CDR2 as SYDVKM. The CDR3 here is CASSSPGTSGYNEQFF. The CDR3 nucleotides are TGTGCCAGCAGTTCCCCCGGGACTAGCGGTTACAATGAGCAGTTCTTC.

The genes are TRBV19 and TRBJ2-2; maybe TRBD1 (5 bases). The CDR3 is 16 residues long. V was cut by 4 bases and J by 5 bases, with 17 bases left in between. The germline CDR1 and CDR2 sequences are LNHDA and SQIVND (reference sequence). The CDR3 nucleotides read TGTGCCAGTAGTACACGGCAGGGAACGTGGACCGGGGAGCTGTTTTTT. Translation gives CASSTRQGTWTGELFF.

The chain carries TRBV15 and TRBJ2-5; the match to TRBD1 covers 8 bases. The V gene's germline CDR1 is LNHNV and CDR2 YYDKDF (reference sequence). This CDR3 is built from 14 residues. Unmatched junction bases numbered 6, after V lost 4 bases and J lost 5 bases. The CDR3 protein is CATSKDRGRETQYF. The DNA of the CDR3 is TGTGCCACCAGCAAAGACAGGGGTCGGGAGACCCAGTACTTC.

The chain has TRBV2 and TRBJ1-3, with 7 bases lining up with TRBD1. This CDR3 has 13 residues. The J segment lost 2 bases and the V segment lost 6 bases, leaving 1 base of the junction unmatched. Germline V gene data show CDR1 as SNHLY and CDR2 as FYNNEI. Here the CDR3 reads CASSGTAGNTIYF. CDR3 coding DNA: TGTGCCAGCAGCGGGACAGCTGGAAACACCATATATTTT. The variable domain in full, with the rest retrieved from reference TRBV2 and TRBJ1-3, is EPEVTQTPSHQVTQMGQEVILRCVPISNHLYFYWYRQILGQKVEFLVSFYNNEISEKSEIFDDQFSVERPDGSNFTLKIRSTKLEDSAMYFCASSGTAGNTIYFGEGSWLTVV.

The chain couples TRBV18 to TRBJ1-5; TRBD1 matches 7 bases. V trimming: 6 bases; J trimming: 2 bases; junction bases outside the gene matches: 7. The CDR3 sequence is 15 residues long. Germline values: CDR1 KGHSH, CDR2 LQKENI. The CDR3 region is CASSETGIGNQPQHF. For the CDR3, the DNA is TGTGCCAGCTCCGAGACAGGGATAGGCAATCAGCCCCAGCATTTT.

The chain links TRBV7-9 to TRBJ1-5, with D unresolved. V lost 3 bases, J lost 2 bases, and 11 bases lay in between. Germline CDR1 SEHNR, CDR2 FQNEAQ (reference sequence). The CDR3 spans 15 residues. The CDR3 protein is CASSFGADGNQPQHF. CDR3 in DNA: TGTGCCAGCAGCTTTGGAGCGGACGGCAATCAGCCCCAGCATTTT.

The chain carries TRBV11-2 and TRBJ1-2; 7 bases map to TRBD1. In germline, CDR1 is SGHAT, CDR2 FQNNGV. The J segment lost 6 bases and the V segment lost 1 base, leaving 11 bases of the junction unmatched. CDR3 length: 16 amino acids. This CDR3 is CASSLVLVSGTDGYTF. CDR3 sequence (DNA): TGTGCCAGCAGCTTAGTTCTCGTATCGGGGACAGATGGCTACACCTTC.

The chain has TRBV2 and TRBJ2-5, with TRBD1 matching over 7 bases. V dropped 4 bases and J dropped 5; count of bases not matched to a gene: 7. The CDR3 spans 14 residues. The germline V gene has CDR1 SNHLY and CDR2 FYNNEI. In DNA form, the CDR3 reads TGTGCCAGCAGTGCCACAGGGGTTGGGGAGACCCAGTACTTC. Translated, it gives CASSATGVGETQYF.

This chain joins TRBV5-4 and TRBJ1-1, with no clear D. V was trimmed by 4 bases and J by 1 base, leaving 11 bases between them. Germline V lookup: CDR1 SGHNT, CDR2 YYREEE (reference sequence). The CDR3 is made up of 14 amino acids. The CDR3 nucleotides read TGTGCCAGCAGCACCCCGGTCCCGAACACTGAAGCTTTCTTT. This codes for CASSTPVPNTEAFF.

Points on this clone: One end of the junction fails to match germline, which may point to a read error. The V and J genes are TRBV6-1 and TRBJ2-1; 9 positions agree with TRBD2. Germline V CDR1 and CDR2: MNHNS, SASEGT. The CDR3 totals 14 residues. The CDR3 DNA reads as TGTGCCAGCAGTCGGACTAGCGTGGACAATGATCAGTTCTTC. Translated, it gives CASSRTSVDNDQFF.

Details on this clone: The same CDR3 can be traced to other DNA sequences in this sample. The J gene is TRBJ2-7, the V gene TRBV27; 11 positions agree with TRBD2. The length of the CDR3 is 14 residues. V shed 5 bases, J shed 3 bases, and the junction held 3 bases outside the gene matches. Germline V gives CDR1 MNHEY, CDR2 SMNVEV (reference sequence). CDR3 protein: CASSPGTSGYEQYF. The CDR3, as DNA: TGTGCCAGCAGTCCCGGGACTAGCGGCTACGAGCAGTACTTC.

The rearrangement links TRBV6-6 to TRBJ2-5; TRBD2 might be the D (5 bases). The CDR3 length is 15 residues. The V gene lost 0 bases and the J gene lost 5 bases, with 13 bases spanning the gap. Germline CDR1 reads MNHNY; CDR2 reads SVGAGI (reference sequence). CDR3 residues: CASSYSALAGETQYF. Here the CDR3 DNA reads TGTGCCAGCAGTTACTCGGCCCTAGCTGGGGAGACCCAGTACTTC.

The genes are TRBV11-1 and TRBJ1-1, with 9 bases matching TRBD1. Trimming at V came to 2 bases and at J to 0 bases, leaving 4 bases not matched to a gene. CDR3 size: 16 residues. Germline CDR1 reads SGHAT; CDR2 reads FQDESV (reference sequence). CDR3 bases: TGTGCCAGCAGCTTAACAGGGGGCTCCCTGAACACTGAAGCTTTCTTT. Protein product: CASSLTGGSLNTEAFF. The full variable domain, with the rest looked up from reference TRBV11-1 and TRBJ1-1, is EAEVAQSPRYKITEKSQAVAFWCDPISGHATLYWYRQILGQGPELLVQFQDESVVDDSQLPKDRFSAERLKGVDSTLKIQPAELGDSAMYLCASSLTGGSLNTEAFFGQGTRLTVV.

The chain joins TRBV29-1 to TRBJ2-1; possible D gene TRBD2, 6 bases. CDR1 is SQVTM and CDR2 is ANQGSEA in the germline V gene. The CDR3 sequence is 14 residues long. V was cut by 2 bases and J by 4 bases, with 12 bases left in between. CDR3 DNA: TGCAGCGTTGAATCGGGGGAGAGATACAATGAGCAGTTCTTC. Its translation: CSVESGERYNEQFF.

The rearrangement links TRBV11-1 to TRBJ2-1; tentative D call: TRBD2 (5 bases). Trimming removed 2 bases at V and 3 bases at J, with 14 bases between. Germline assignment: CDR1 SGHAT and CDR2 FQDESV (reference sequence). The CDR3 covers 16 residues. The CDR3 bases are TGTGCCAGCAGCTTACCGCGGCTAGCCGGCTACAATGAGCAGTTCTTC. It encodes CASSLPRLAGYNEQFF. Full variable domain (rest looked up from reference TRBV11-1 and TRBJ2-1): EAEVAQSPRYKITEKSQAVAFWCDPISGHATLYWYRQILGQGPELLVQFQDESVVDDSQLPKDRFSAERLKGVDSTLKIQPAELGDSAMYLCASSLPRLAGYNEQFFGPGTRLTVL.

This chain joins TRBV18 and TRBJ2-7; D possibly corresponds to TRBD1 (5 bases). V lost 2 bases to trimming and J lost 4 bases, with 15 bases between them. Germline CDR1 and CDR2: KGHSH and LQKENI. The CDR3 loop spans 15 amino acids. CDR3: CASSPSQGAGYEQYF. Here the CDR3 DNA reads TGTGCCAGCTCACCAAGTCAGGGCGCAGGATACGAGCAGTACTTC.

The DNA for the CDR3 is TGCGCCAGCAGCCAAGAACAGGGGTACTATGGCTACACCTTC. Translation gives CASSQEQGYYGYTF. The J gene is TRBJ1-2, the V gene TRBV4-1, with 7 bases that match TRBD1. Germline assignment: CDR1 MGHRA and CDR2 YSYEKL. V was pared by 0 bases and J by 3 bases, with 1 base of the junction left unmatched. The CDR3 is 14 amino acids.

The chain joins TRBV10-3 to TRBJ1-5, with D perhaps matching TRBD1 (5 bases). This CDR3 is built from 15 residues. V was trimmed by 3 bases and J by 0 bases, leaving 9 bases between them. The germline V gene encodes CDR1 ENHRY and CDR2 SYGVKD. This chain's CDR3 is CAISDGGNSNQPQHF. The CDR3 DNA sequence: TGTGCCATCAGTGATGGGGGGAATAGCAATCAGCCCCAGCATTTT.

The CDR3 is CASSSSGMGLSEQYF. The CDR3 coding sequence is TGTGCCAGCAGTTCGAGCGGGATGGGTCTTAGCGAGCAGTACTTC. The chain links TRBV28 to TRBJ2-7, with 7 bases lining up with TRBD2. After removal of 4 bases from V and 6 bases from J, the junction contained 12 bases not matched to a gene. Germline V lookup: CDR1 MDHEN, CDR2 SYDVKM. CDR3 length: 15 amino acids.

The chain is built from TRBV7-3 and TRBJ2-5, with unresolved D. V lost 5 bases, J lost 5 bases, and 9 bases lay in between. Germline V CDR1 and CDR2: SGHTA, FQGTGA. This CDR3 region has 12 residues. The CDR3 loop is CASSANGETQYF. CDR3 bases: TGTGCCAGCAGCGCTAACGGGGAGACCCAGTACTTC.